This TCR beta chain was observed in a study of T-cell memory formation after mild COVID-19. On this clonotype: No antigen is known for it.

Constant-segment-primed 5'RACE gave TCR alpha and TCR beta cDNA libraries with sample barcodes and UMIs. TCRdb fed the 5' RACE reads into MiXCR, producing one record per CDR3 protein. This sample has 350,000 to 450,000 distinct CDR3 sequences, with around 28% found just once. This CDR3 is 13 amino acids long. J gave up 4 bases and V 6 bases, and 3 bases lay outside the gene matches. Notes on the study in general: The study found contracting CD4+ clones mainly in CM and EM and contracting CD8+ clones in EMRA. There were some responding clones in pre-infection memory, which suggested that cross-reactive memory had joined.

Material for sequencing was PBMCs or a T cell subset sorted from them (not recorded which). The rearrangement links TRBV12-3 or TRBV12-4 to TRBJ2-1; 7 bases line up with TRBD2. This receptor was identified in an adult woman who had mild COVID-19 (a few samples of this study predate the infection). Cell type and time point are not known. The CDR3 sequence: CASRSGGYNEQFF. CDR3 nucleotide sequence: TGTGCCAGCAGGTCGGGGGGATACAATGAGCAGTTCTTC.